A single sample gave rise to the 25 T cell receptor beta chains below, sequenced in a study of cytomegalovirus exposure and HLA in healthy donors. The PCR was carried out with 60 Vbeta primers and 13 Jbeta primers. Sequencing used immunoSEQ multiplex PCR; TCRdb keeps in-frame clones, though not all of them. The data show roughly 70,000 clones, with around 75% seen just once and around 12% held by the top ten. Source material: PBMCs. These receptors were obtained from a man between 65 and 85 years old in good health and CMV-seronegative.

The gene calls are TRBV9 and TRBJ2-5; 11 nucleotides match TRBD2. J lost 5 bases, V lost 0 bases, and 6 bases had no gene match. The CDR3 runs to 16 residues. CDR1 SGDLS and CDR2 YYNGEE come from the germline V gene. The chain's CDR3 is CASSVEGSGGAETQYF. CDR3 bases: TGTGCCAGCAGCGTAGAGGGTAGCGGGGGGGCGGAGACCCAGTACTTC. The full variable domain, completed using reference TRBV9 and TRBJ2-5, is DSGVTQTPKHLITATGQRVTLRCSPRSGDLSVYWYQQSLDQGLQFLIQYYNGEERAKGNILERFSAQQFPDLHSELNLSSLELGDSALYFCASSVEGSGGAETQYFGPGTRLLVL.

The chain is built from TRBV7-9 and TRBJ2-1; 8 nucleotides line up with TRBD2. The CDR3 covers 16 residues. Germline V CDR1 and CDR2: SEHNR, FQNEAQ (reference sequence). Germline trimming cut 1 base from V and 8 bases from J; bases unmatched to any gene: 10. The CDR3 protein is CASSLEPGGVGDEQFF. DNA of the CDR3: TGTGCCAGCAGCTTAGAACCGGGGGGGGTGGGGGATGAGCAGTTCTTC.

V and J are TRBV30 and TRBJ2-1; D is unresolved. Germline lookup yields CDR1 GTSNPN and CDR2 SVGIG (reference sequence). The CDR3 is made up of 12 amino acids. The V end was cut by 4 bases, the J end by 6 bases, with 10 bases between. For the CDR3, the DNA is TGTGCCTGGACTCACTCAATCAATGAGCAGTTCTTC. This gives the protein CAWTHSINEQFF.

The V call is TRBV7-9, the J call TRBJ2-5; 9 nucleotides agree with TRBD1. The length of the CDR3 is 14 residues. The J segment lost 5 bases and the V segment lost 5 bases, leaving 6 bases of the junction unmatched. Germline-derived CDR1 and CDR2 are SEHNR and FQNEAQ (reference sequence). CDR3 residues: CASSIYRGHETQYF. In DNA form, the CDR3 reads TGTGCCAGCAGCATCTACAGGGGGCACGAGACCCAGTACTTC.

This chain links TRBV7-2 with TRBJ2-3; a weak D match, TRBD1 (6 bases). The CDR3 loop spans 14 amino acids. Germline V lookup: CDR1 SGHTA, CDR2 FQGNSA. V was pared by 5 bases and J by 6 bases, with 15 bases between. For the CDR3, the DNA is TGTGCCAGCAGCCAAAGACAGGTGGAGGATACGCAGTATTTT. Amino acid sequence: CASSQRQVEDTQYF.

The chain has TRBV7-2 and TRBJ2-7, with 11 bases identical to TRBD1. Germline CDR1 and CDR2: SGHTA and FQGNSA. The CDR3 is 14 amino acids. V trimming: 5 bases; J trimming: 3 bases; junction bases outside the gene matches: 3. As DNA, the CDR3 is TGTGCCAGCAGCCGCGGGACAGGGGGCTACGAGCAGTACTTC. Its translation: CASSRGTGGYEQYF.

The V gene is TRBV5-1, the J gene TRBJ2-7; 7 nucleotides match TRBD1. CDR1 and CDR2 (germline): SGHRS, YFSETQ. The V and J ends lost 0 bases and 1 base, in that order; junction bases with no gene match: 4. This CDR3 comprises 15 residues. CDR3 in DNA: TGCGCCAGCAGCTTGGTTCCGGGACAGTCCTACGAGCAGTACTTC. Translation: CASSLVPGQSYEQYF.

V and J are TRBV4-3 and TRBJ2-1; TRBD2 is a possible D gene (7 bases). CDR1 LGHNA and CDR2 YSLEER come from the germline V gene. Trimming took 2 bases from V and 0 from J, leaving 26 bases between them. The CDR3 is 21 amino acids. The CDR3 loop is CASSQWRHGGGRPPSYNEQFF. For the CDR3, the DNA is TGCGCCAGCAGCCAATGGCGACATGGGGGGGGCCGACCCCCCTCCTACAATGAGCAGTTCTTC.

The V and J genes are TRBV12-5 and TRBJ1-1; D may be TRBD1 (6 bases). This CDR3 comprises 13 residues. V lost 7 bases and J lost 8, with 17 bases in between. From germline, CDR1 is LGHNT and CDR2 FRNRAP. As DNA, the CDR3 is TGTGCTAGTGTGGAACCGGGACACCCGGAAGCTTTCTTT. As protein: CASVEPGHPEAFF.

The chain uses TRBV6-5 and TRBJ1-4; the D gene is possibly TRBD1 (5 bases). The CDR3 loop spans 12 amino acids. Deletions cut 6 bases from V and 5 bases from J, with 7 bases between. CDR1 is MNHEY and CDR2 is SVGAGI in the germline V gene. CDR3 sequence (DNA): TGTGCCAGCAGGCCAGGGAATGAAAAACTGTTTTTT. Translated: CASRPGNEKLFF.

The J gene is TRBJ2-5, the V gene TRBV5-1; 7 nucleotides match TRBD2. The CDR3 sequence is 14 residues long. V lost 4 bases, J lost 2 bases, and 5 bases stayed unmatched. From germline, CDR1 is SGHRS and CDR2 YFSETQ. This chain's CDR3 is CASSPSGGQETQYF. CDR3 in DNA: TGCGCCAGCAGCCCTAGCGGAGGGCAAGAGACCCAGTACTTC.

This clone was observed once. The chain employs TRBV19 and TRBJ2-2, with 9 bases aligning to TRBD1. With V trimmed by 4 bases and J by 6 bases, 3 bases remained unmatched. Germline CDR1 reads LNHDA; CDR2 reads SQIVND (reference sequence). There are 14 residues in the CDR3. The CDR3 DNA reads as TGTGCCAGTAGTAACACAGGGGGCCCCGGGGAGCTGTTTTTT. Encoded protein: CASSNTGGPGELFF.

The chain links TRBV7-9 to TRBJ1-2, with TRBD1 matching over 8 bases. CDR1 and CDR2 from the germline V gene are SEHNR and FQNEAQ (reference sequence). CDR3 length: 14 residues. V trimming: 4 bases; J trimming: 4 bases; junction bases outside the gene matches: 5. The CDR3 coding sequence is TGTGCCAGCAGCTCCTCAGGGGGCACCTATGGCTACACCTTC. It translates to CASSSSGGTYGYTF.

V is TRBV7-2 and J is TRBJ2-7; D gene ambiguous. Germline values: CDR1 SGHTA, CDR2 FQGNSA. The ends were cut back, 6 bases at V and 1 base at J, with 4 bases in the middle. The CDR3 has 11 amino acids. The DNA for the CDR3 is TGTGCCAGCAGTCTATCCTACGAGCAGTACTTC. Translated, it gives CASSLSYEQYF.

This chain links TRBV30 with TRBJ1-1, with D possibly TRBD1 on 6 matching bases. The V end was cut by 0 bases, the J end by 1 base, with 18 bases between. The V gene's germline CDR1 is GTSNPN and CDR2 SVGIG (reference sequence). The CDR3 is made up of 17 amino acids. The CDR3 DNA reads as TGTGCCTGGAGTGTAAGGGGCCAGGGGCAAAGGAACACTGAAGCTTTCTTT. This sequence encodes CAWSVRGQGQRNTEAFF.

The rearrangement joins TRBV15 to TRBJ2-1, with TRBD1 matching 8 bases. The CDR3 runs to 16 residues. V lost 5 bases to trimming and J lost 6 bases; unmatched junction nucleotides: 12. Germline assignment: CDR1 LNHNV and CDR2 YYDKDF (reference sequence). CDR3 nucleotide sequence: TGTGCCACCAGCGGTAGACAGGGGTTGCTAAGCAATGAGCAGTTCTTC. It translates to CATSGRQGLLSNEQFF.

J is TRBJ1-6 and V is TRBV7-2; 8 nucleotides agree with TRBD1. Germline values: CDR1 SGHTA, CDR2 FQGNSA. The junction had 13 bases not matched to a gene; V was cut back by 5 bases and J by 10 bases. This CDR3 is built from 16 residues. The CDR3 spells CASSRPGTGRRSPLHF. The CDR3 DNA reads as TGTGCCAGCAGCAGACCCGGGACAGGCAGGAGGTCACCCCTCCACTTT.

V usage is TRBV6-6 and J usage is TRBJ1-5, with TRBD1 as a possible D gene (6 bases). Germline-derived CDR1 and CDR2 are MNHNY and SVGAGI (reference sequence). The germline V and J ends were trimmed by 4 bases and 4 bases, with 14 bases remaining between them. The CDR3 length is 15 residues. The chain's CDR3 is CASSFPGTKNQPQHF. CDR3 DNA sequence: TGTGCCAGCAGTTTCCCCGGGACAAAAAATCAGCCCCAGCATTTT.

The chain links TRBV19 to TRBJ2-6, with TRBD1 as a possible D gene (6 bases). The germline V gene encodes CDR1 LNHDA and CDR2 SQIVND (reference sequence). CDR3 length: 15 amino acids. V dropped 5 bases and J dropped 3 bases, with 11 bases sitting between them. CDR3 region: CASSSRGYGANVLTF. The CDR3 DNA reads TGTGCCAGTAGTTCGAGGGGGTATGGGGCCAACGTCCTGACTTTC. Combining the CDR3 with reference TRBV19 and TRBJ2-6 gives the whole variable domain DGGITQSPKYLFRKEGQNVTLSCEQNLNHDAMYWYRQDPGQGLRLIYYSQIVNDFQKGDIAEGYSVSREKKESFPLTVTSAQKNPTAFYLCASSSRGYGANVLTFGAGSRLTVL.

The CDR3 region is CSVRTEFEQFF. The CDR3 DNA reads TGCAGCGTCCGGACTGAATTTGAGCAGTTCTTC. The rearrangement uses TRBV29-1 and TRBJ2-1, with a possible D match to TRBD2 (5 bases). This CDR3 has 11 amino acids. Trimming took 6 bases from V and 9 from J, leaving 12 bases between them. CDR1 is SQVTM and CDR2 is ANQGSEA in the germline V gene.

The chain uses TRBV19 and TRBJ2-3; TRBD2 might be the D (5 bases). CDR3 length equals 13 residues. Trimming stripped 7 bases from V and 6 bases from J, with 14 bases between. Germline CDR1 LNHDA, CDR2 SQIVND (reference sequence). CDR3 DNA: TGTGCCAGTAACCTGGGAGCCAGGGATACGCAGTATTTT. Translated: CASNLGARDTQYF.

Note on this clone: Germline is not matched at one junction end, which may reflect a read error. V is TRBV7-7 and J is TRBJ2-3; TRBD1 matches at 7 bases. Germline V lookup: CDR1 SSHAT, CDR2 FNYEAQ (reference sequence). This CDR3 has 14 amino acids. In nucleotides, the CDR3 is TGTGCTAGCAGCAGGGGACAGCCCACAGATACGCAGTATTTT. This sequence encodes CASSRGQPTDTQYF.

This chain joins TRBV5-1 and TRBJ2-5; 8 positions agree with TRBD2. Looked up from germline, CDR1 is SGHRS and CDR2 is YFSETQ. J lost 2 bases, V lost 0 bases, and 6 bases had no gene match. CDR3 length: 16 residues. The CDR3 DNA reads TGCGCCAGCAGCTTGGACTTAGCGGGGCAACAAGAGACCCAGTACTTC. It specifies CASSLDLAGQQETQYF. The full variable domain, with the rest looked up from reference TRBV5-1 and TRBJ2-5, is KAGVTQTPRYLIKTRGQQVTLSCSPISGHRSVSWYQQTPGQGLQFLFEYFSETQRNKGNFPGRFSGRQFSNSRSEMNVSTLELGDSALYLCASSLDLAGQQETQYFGPGTRLLVL.

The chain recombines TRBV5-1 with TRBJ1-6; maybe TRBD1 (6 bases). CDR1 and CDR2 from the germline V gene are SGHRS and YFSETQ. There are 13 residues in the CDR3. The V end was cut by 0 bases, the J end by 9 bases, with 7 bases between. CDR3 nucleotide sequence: TGCGCCAGCAGCTTGGAGGACAGTTCACCCCTCCACTTT. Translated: CASSLEDSSPLHF.

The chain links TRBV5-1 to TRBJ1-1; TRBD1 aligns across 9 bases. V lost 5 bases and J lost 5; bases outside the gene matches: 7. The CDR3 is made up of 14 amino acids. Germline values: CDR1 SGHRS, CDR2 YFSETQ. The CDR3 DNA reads TGCGCCAGCAGTCAGACAGGGGGATTTACTGAAGCTTTCTTT. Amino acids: CASSQTGGFTEAFF.